Below, 22 T cell receptor beta chains from the same sample are listed, as sequenced in a study of shared clonotypes between healthy human individuals. The data were produced by immunoSEQ multiplex PCR, yet TCRdb's version contains in-frame clones alone and is incomplete. The sample has about 1,500,000 clones; roughly 96% are singletons. What was sequenced was naive CD4+ T cells sorted from blood. Sample subset: CD45RA+ positively selected. The origin of the receptors is a man aged 30 to 45 in good health.

Concerning this clone itself: The sample has other DNA sequences that encode this CDR3 too. V usage is TRBV27 and J usage is TRBJ2-7; D not certain. Germline-derived CDR1 and CDR2 are MNHEY and SMNVEV (reference sequence). The CDR3 is 11 amino acids. The V gene lost 4 bases and the J gene lost 3 bases, with 4 bases spanning the gap. The CDR3 DNA sequence: TGTGCCAGCAGTTCGGGCTACGAGCAGTACTTC. Translated, it gives CASSSGYEQYF.

Comment on this clone: Other DNA variants within this sample encode the same CDR3. This chain connects TRBV5-1 to TRBJ1-5; 10 bases align to TRBD1. V gave up 0 bases and J gave up 6 bases; unmatched junction bases: 0. Germline V gene lookup returns CDR1 SGHRS and CDR2 YFSETQ. The CDR3 runs to 14 residues. Here the CDR3 reads CASSLGQGAQPQHF. CDR3 bases: TGCGCCAGCAGCTTGGGACAGGGGGCTCAGCCCCAGCATTTT.

The chain joins TRBV10-3 to TRBJ2-1; 11 positions agree with TRBD1. V lost 10 bases and J lost 5; bases outside the gene matches: 7. Germline CDR1 reads ENHRY; CDR2 reads SYGVKD. The CDR3 is 14 amino acids. The DNA of the CDR3 is TGTGCCACCAGGACAGGGGGCCAAAACAATGAGCAGTTCTTC. Encoded protein: CATRTGGQNNEQFF.

V and J are TRBV6-5 and TRBJ2-7; D is uncertain. This CDR3 spans 15 amino acids. The V end lost 0 bases, the J end lost 6 bases, and 15 bases lay between the germline ends. Germline V gene lookup returns CDR1 MNHEY and CDR2 SVGAGI. The CDR3 DNA reads as TGTGCCAGCAGTTACTCGGGCTCTTCAGCCGGCGAGCAGTACTTC. Its translation: CASSYSGSSAGEQYF.

This clone has just one count. V gene TRBV5-1 combines with J gene TRBJ2-7; 7 bases are shared with TRBD1. CDR1 and CDR2 (germline): SGHRS, YFSETQ. The V gene end was trimmed by 3 bases and the J gene end by 3 bases; junction bases not matched to a gene: 6. This CDR3 is built from 14 residues. This chain's CDR3 is CASSSGTDYYEQYF. The CDR3 DNA reads TGCGCCAGCAGCTCCGGGACAGATTACTACGAGCAGTACTTC.

This chain connects TRBV19 to TRBJ2-1; 8 bases fit TRBD1. After removal of 5 bases from V and 2 bases from J, the junction contained 2 bases not matched to a gene. Germline CDR1 is LNHDA and CDR2 is SQIVND (reference sequence). The CDR3 consists of 14 residues. CDR3 nucleotide sequence: TGTGCCAGTAGTTACAGGGGGACCTACAATGAGCAGTTCTTC. Translated: CASSYRGTYNEQFF.

The CDR3 spells CASSIRQTNTEAFF. The CDR3 bases are TGTGCCAGCAGTATCCGACAGACGAACACTGAAGCTTTCTTT. The chain employs TRBV6-5 and TRBJ1-1, with a tentative D call TRBD1 (5 bases). CDR3 length equals 14 residues. V was cut by 5 bases and J by 1 base, with 11 bases left in between. Germline V gene data show CDR1 as MNHEY and CDR2 as SVGAGI.

The chain couples TRBV28 to TRBJ2-7, with 7 bases aligning to TRBD1. Germline CDR1 is MDHEN and CDR2 is SYDVKM. There are 15 residues in the CDR3. With V trimmed by 6 bases and J by 0 bases, 8 bases remained unmatched. In nucleotides, the CDR3 is TGTGCCAGCAGCCTCCTGGGGACAGCCTCCTACGAGCAGTACTTC. Protein sequence: CASSLLGTASYEQYF.

CDR3: CASSVRERGEQYF. CDR3 in DNA: TGTGCCAGCAGTGTACGGGAGCGCGGCGAGCAGTACTTC. The V call is TRBV27, the J call TRBJ2-7; D perhaps matches TRBD2 (6 bases). CDR3 length equals 13 residues. The V end lost 5 bases, the J end lost 6 bases, and 14 bases lay between the germline ends. Germline values: CDR1 MNHEY, CDR2 SMNVEV (reference sequence).

The chain employs TRBV4-1 and TRBJ2-5; 8 bases map to TRBD1. The germline gives CDR1 MGHRA, CDR2 YSYEKL. Trimming at V came to 1 base and at J to 5 bases, leaving 0 bases not matched to a gene. The CDR3 covers 13 residues. CDR3 bases: TGCGCCAGCAGCCAAGGACAGGGGGAGACCCAGTACTTC. Translating it yields CASSQGQGETQYF.

The J gene is TRBJ1-4, the V gene TRBV5-1; D gene ambiguous. CDR3 length: 15 residues. The germline gives CDR1 SGHRS, CDR2 YFSETQ. The V end lost 0 bases, the J end lost 7 bases, and 13 bases lay between the germline ends. CDR3 amino acids: CASSLDRATGEKLFF. In DNA, the CDR3 is TGCGCCAGCAGCTTGGATAGGGCCACGGGTGAAAAACTGTTTTTT.

The V and J genes are TRBV28 and TRBJ2-5, with D possibly being TRBD1 or TRBD2 (6 bases each). Germline-derived CDR1 and CDR2 are MDHEN and SYDVKM. Deletions cut 5 bases from V and 4 bases from J, with 14 bases between. This CDR3 has 14 amino acids. The CDR3 region has the DNA TGTGCCAGCAGTGTAGGGGGGAGCGGAGAGACCCAGTACTTC. This codes for CASSVGGSGETQYF.

This rearrangement joins TRBV7-2 to TRBJ2-3; D may match TRBD1 or TRBD2 (5 bases each). This CDR3 contains 13 residues. V gave up 7 bases and J gave up 6 bases, with 14 bases separating them. From germline, CDR1 is SGHTA and CDR2 FQGNSA. The DNA for the CDR3 is TGTGCCAGCAAGGGGACCGCGCAGGATACGCAGTATTTT. Amino acids: CASKGTAQDTQYF.

The chain links TRBV29-1 to TRBJ1-2; the match to TRBD1 covers 12 bases. The germline gives CDR1 SQVTM, CDR2 ANQGSEA. V was clipped by 6 bases and J by 6 bases; unmatched bases: 11. This CDR3 has 15 amino acids. The CDR3 spells CSVGGTGGRRDGYTF. Here the CDR3 DNA reads TGCAGCGTAGGGGGGACAGGGGGCCGGCGGGATGGCTACACCTTC. Supplemented by reference TRBV29-1 and TRBJ1-2, the full variable domain reads SAVISQKPSRDICQRGTSLTIQCQVDSQVTMMFWYRQQPGQSLTLIATANQGSEATYESGFVIDKFPISRPNLTFSTLTVSNMSPEDSSIYLCSVGGTGGRRDGYTFGSGTRLTVV.

This clone showed up just once. The chain couples TRBV9 to TRBJ1-3, with a weak D call TRBD1 (5 bases). The CDR3 totals 17 residues. The germline V gene has CDR1 SGDLS and CDR2 YYNGEE. The V end was cut by 1 base, the J end by 0 bases, with 14 bases between. The CDR3 DNA sequence: TGTGCCAGCAGCGTACAGGGACTTCCTGCCTCTGGAAACACCATATATTTT. It specifies CASSVQGLPASGNTIYF.

V usage is TRBV7-8 and J usage is TRBJ2-4; D is possibly TRBD1 (5 bases). V shed 1 base and J shed 5 bases, with 12 bases lying between them. There are 15 residues in the CDR3. The germline CDR1 and CDR2 sequences are SGHVS and FQNEAQ. This CDR3 is CASSLDVLTENIQYF. The CDR3 nucleotides are TGTGCCAGCAGCTTAGACGTCCTGACAGAAAACATTCAGTACTTC.

J is TRBJ2-1 and V is TRBV7-9; 8 bases match TRBD2. This CDR3 is built from 15 residues. From germline, CDR1 is SEHNR and CDR2 FQNEAQ (reference sequence). V trimming: 7 bases; J trimming: 5 bases; junction bases outside the gene matches: 10. The CDR3, as DNA: TGTGCCAGCACTTTGAAGCGGGGGCCACACAATGAGCAGTTCTTC. As protein: CASTLKRGPHNEQFF.

V is TRBV21-1 and J is TRBJ1-1; TRBD1 is taken as the D call from the table, unchecked against the DNA. TRBV21-1 is marked as a pseudogene. The CDR3 runs 17 residues. The CDR3 loop is CASSSTPENRGNTEAFF. DNA for the CDR3: TGTGCCAGCAGCTCCACCCCCGAAAACAGGGGAAACACTGAAGCTTTCTTT.

This chain connects TRBV2 to TRBJ2-3; 8 bases map to TRBD1. V lost 6 bases and J lost 6; bases outside the gene matches: 11. This CDR3 spans 15 amino acids. Germline V gives CDR1 SNHLY, CDR2 FYNNEI. CDR3 coding DNA: TGTGCCAGCAGGGAAATGGGACAGGTATCGGATACGCAGTATTTT. Encoded protein: CASREMGQVSDTQYF.

The genes are TRBV18 and TRBJ2-1, with D uncertain. Trimming cost V 0 bases and J 8 bases, with 11 bases left between them. Germline CDR1 KGHSH, CDR2 LQKENI. The CDR3 has 14 amino acids. The CDR3 is CASSPPLVSDEQFF. The CDR3 DNA is TGTGCCAGCTCACCACCTCTAGTATCCGATGAGCAGTTCTTC.

The chain carries TRBV5-1 and TRBJ2-1; TRBD1 matches 7 bases. Germline trimming cut 4 bases from V and 6 bases from J; bases unmatched to any gene: 4. The CDR3 is 13 amino acids. The germline gives CDR1 SGHRS, CDR2 YFSETQ. The CDR3 protein is CASSQTGRNEQFF. DNA of the CDR3: TGCGCCAGCAGCCAGACAGGGCGCAATGAGCAGTTCTTC.

This clone occurred once. The chain joins TRBV10-3 to TRBJ1-3, with D possibly matching TRBD1 (6 bases). Per germline, CDR1 ENHRY and CDR2 SYGVKD. Between the trimmed V and J ends, which lost 6 bases and 3 bases, there was a span of 9 bases. The CDR3 contains 13 residues. The chain's CDR3 is CAISQDSGNTIYF. The CDR3 nucleotides are TGTGCCATCAGCCAGGACAGTGGAAACACCATATATTTT.